This is a list of T cell receptor beta chains from one sample in a study of T cell responses to AZD1222 COVID-19 vaccine. Sequenced by immunoSEQ multiplex PCR; TCRdb stores in-frame clones only, minus some. The repertoire consists of 150,000 to 200,000 clones, with 92% occurring once and the leading ten covering 10%. Here the sequenced sample was peripheral blood, taken on day 0 of AZD1222 vaccination. The source is an adult in good health. Each CDR3 is given with its conserved first and last residue. D genes are given only for firm matches. A row's size may be missing; if present it is once, few, many or a size class.

>-|TRBD2|TRBJ2-5|TRBV6-5
CASTRSGGGGETQYF
TGTGCCAGCACCCGTAGCGGGGGCGGGGGAGAGACCCAGTACTTC
>few|-|TRBJ1-1|TRBV6-5
CASSYYGLGTEAFF
TGTGCCAGCAGTTACTACGGCTTAGGAACTGAAGCTTTCTTT
>-|TRBD2|TRBJ2-7|TRBV5-1
CASSLGYTSGRITSYEQYF
TGCGCCAGCAGCTTGGGTTACACTAGCGGGAGGATAACCTCCTACGAGCAGTACTTC
>-|-|TRBJ1-5|TRBV15
CATSRDTGSGQPQHF
TGTGCCACCAGCAGAGATACGGGTAGCGGTCAGCCCCAGCATTTT
>-|TRBD1|TRBJ1-3|TRBV18
CASSPPTGEGSGNTIYF
TGTGCCAGCTCACCGCCGACAGGGGAAGGCTCTGGAAACACCATATATTTT
>-|-|TRBJ2-3|TRBV24-1
CATSDLGDTQYF
TGTGCCACCAGTGATTTGGGAGATACGCAGTATTTT
>-|-|TRBJ1-1|TRBV19
CASSPAARENTEAFF
TGTGCCAGTAGTCCGGCGGCCAGGGAGAACACTGAAGCTTTCTTT
>-|-|TRBJ1-2|TRBV5-5
CASSLDGYGYTF
TGTGCCAGCAGCTTGGATGGCTATGGCTACACCTTC
>-|TRBD2|TRBJ2-1|TRBV2
CATANGRLAGGEQFF
TGTGCCACCGCCAACGGGAGACTAGCGGGGGGTGAGCAGTTCTTC
>-|-|TRBJ2-7|TRBV18
CASSPLAGKVAYEQYF
TGTGCCAGCTCACCACTGGCAGGAAAGGTCGCCTACGAGCAGTACTTC
>-|TRBD2|TRBJ2-1|TRBV6-4
CASSDLAGEGNEQFF
TGTGCCAGCAGTGATTTAGCGGGAGAGGGCAATGAGCAGTTCTTC
>-|-|TRBJ2-5|TRBV5-8
CASRRGPETQYF
TGTGCCAGTCGGAGGGGACCAGAGACCCAGTACTTC
>-|-|TRBJ1-2|TRBV15
CATSRAAEGVNYGYTF
TGTGCCACCAGCAGAGCTGCTGAGGGGGTCAACTATGGCTACACCTTC
>-|TRBD1|TRBJ2-2|TRBV5-4
CASSASGQRPGELFF
TGTGCCAGCAGCGCCTCGGGACAGCGACCCGGGGAGCTGTTTTTT
>-|TRBD2|TRBJ2-2|TRBV3-1/TRBV3-2
CASSQESWTSGKSYTGELFF
TGTGCCAGCAGCCAAGAGAGTTGGACTAGCGGCAAGAGTTACACCGGGGAGCTGTTTTTT
>-|TRBD1|TRBJ2-1|TRBV5-1
CASSFGTGQGMYEQFF
TGCGCCAGCAGCTTCGGTACCGGACAGGGAATGTATGAGCAGTTCTTC
>-|-|TRBJ1-4|TRBV10-3
CAISEGRDALATNEKLFF
TGTGCCATCAGTGAGGGCCGGGACGCCCTTGCAACTAATGAAAAACTGTTTTTT
>-|-|TRBJ1-2|TRBV30
CAWCGRDTRDYGYTF
TGTGCGTGGTGTGGCCGGGACACCCGCGACTATGGCTACACCTTC
>-|TRBD1|TRBJ1-2|TRBV2
CASSDSGTASGYTF
TGTGCCAGCAGTGATTCCGGGACAGCAAGTGGCTACACCTTC
>-|-|TRBJ2-1|TRBV10-1
CASSYREVGYNEQFF
TGCGCCAGCAGTTACAGGGAGGTGGGCTACAATGAGCAGTTCTTC
>-|-|TRBJ2-3|TRBV10-3
CAISGRREDTQYF
TGTGCCATCAGTGGGCGGAGGGAGGATACGCAGTATTTT
>once|-|TRBJ1-2|TRBV19
CASSTPPRQGGRGYTF
TGTGCCAGTAGTACCCCCCCCAGGCAGGGAGGGAGAGGCTACACCTTC
>-|-|TRBJ1-5|TRBV6-2/TRBV6-3
CASSYSNGQSSNQPQHF
TGTGCCAGCAGTTACTCGAACGGCCAGAGTAGCAATCAGCCCCAGCATTTT
>-|TRBD1|TRBJ1-2|TRBV7-3
CASSSGTGGGYTF
TGTGCCAGCAGCTCGGGGACAGGGGGCGGCTACACCTTC
>-|TRBD1|TRBJ2-1|TRBV18
CASSPADRGGLEQFF
TGTGCCAGCTCACCTGCCGACAGGGGGGGCCTCGAGCAGTTCTTC
>-|-|TRBJ2-1|TRBV27
CASSLEGRGYNEQFF
TGTGCCAGCAGTTTAGAGGGGCGGGGCTACAATGAGCAGTTCTTC
>-|-|TRBJ2-3|TRBV19
CASSLRTDTQYF
TGTGCCAGTAGTTTGCGTACAGATACGCAGTATTTT
>-|-|TRBJ1-5|TRBV7-2
CASSLGQSNQPQHF
TGTGCCAGCAGCTTAGGACAGAGCAATCAGCCCCAGCATTTT
>-|TRBD2|TRBJ2-5|TRBV5-1
CASSLEGSGGAETQYF
TGCGCCAGCAGCTTGGAGGGGAGCGGGGGGGCAGAGACCCAGTACTTC
>-|TRBD1|TRBJ1-1|TRBV10-1
CASGRTGNTEAFF
TGCGCCAGCGGACGGACAGGGAACACTGAAGCTTTCTTT
>-|-|TRBJ1-6|TRBV28
CASSSIDSPLHF
TGTGCCAGCAGTTCCATAGATTCACCCCTCCACTTT
>-|TRBD2|TRBJ2-3|TRBV5-4
CASSSLPRETVTDTQYF
TGTGCCAGCAGCTCACTTCCGCGGGAGACCGTAACAGATACGCAGTATTTT
>-|-|TRBJ2-2|TRBV24-1
CATSLSDTNTGELFF
TGTGCCACCAGTTTGTCGGACACGAACACCGGGGAGCTGTTTTTT
>few|-|TRBJ1-4|TRBV5-5
CASSPGTGYEKLFF
TGTGCCAGCAGCCCCGGGACGGGGTATGAAAAACTGTTTTTT
>-|-|TRBJ1-1|TRBV5-1
CASSLGQTEAFF
TGCGCCAGCAGCTTGGGACAGACTGAAGCTTTCTTT
>-|-|TRBJ2-7|TRBV2
CASSSFTYEQYF
TGTGCCAGCTCGAGCTTCACCTACGAGCAGTACTTC
>-|TRBD1|TRBJ1-2|TRBV27
CASSSGTGGPARRYGYTF
TGTGCCAGCAGTTCCGGGACAGGGGGTCCGGCTCGTCGATATGGCTACACCTTC
>-|-|TRBJ1-1|TRBV10-3
CAISGFRIGMNTEAFF
TGTGCCATCAGTGGGTTCAGGATAGGAATGAACACTGAAGCTTTCTTT
>-|-|TRBJ1-1|TRBV12-3/TRBV12-4
CASLVGTEAFF
TGTGCCAGCCTGGTAGGCACTGAAGCTTTCTTT
>-|TRBD1|TRBJ1-4|TRBV4-2
CASRAGTGSGEKLFF
TGTGCCAGCAGGGCCGGGACAGGGAGTGGAGAAAAACTGTTTTTT
>-|-|TRBJ1-4|TRBV7-9
CASSRNSMTGTATEKLFF
TGTGCCAGCAGCCGCAACTCTATGACCGGGACCGCCACTGAAAAACTGTTTTTT
>-|-|TRBJ1-1|TRBV27
CASSFEGPNTEAFF
TGTGCCAGCAGTTTTGAGGGCCCTAACACTGAAGCTTTCTTT
>-|TRBD1|TRBJ1-1|TRBV7-9
CASSLGRGDTEAFF
TGTGCCAGCAGCTTAGGCAGGGGGGACACTGAAGCTTTCTTT
>-|-|TRBJ1-6|TRBV3-1/TRBV3-2
CASSQDLAGSRQALHF
TGTGCCAGCAGCCAAGATTTGGCAGGCTCTCGTCAGGCCCTCCACTTT